This T cell receptor beta chain was retrieved from a study of T cells in Graves' hyperthyroidism and ophthalmopathy. Study results and limitations: Most expanded thyroid clonotypes above 0.001 recurred in blood.

Clinical Activity Scores of at least 3, NOSPECS grades of at least 4 and durations under 3 months characterized ophthalmopathy patients. Authors of the study amplified TCR beta CDR3 regions from RNA transcripts. Using the HTBI primer set, a first-round RT-PCR was run on the TCR CDR3. MiXCR, applied by TCRdb to the multiplex PCR reads, yields one record per CDR3 protein. The data show hundreds of thousands of distinct CDR3 sequences, 13% to 15% seen once. Concerning this clonotype itself: Its antigen is undetermined.

The CDR3 has 16 amino acids. V lost 0 bases to trimming and J lost 0 bases, with 11 bases between them. CDR1 and CDR2 (germline): LGHNA, YNFKEQ. This sequence joins TRBV4-2 and TRBJ1-2; D perhaps matches TRBD1 (5 bases). This clonotype was obtained from a woman in her fifties or sixties with Graves' ophthalmopathy. The sample was blood. The DNA of the CDR3 is TGTGCCAGCAGCCAAGAACTGACAGATACTAACTATGGCTACACCTTC. Translating it yields CASSQELTDTNYGYTF.